A selection of T cell receptor beta chains follows, all from one sample in a study of blood T cells in healthy people across ages. TCRdb fed the 5' RACE reads into MiXCR, producing one record per CDR3 protein. The sample carries about 1,500,000 distinct CDR3 sequences, around two fifths recorded once. The sequenced sample consisted of blood. The receptors derive from a woman between 18 and 29 years old in good health. Both conserved end residues are part of each CDR3. D genes are given only for firm matches. The size field is filled for only some rows; it gives once, few, many or a size class.

abundance: few
j_gene: TRBJ1-4
d_gene: NA
v_gene: TRBV10-3
CDR3aa: CAIQGSENEKLFF
CDR3nt: TGTGCCATCCAAGGTTCGGAGAATGAAAAACTGTTTTTT

abundance: NA
j_gene: TRBJ1-2
d_gene: NA
v_gene: TRBV20-1
CDR3aa: CSARDMRRVGLVGGYTF
CDR3nt: TGCAGTGCTAGAGATATGCGCAGGGTCGGTCTAGTAGGTGGCTACACCTTC

abundance: NA
j_gene: TRBJ1-5
d_gene: TRBD1
v_gene: TRBV12-3/TRBV12-4
CDR3aa: CASRQGGVQPQHF
CDR3nt: TGTGCCAGCAGACAGGGGGGTGTGCAGCCCCAGCATTTT

abundance: once
j_gene: TRBJ2-7
d_gene: NA
v_gene: TRBV7-9
CDR3aa: CASSFSGYDEQYF
CDR3nt: TGTGCCAGCAGCTTCAGCGGCTACGACGAGCAGTACTTC

abundance: NA
j_gene: TRBJ2-5
d_gene: NA
v_gene: TRBV3-1
CDR3aa: CASSLPGTREETQYF
CDR3nt: TGTGCCAGCAGCCTTCCCGGGACCAGGGAAGAGACCCAGTACTTC

abundance: NA
j_gene: TRBJ1-1
d_gene: NA
v_gene: TRBV20-1
CDR3aa: CSAHLNTEAFF
CDR3nt: TGCAGTGCCCACTTAAACACTGAAGCTTTCTTT

abundance: NA
j_gene: TRBJ2-7
d_gene: TRBD2
v_gene: TRBV12-3/TRBV12-4
CDR3aa: CASSLVIGGGPYNEQYF
CDR3nt: TGTGCCAGCAGTTTAGTGATTGGCGGGGGACCCTACAATGAGCAGTACTTC

abundance: NA
j_gene: TRBJ1-1
d_gene: NA
v_gene: TRBV15
CDR3aa: CATSRDGNRVFTEAFF
CDR3nt: TGTGCCACCAGCAGAGATGGGAACAGGGTATTCACTGAAGCTTTCTTT

abundance: NA
j_gene: TRBJ2-4
d_gene: TRBD2
v_gene: TRBV5-6
CDR3aa: CASSLRRGSAKNIQYF
CDR3nt: TGTGCCAGCAGTTTGAGGCGGGGGTCCGCCAAAAACATTCAGTACTTC

abundance: few
j_gene: TRBJ2-7
d_gene: NA
v_gene: TRBV7-9
CDR3aa: CASSPPPGAMSSYEQYF
CDR3nt: TGTGCCAGCAGCCCCCCTCCCGGAGCAATGAGCTCCTACGAGCAGTACTTC

abundance: NA
j_gene: TRBJ1-4
d_gene: NA
v_gene: TRBV7-9
CDR3aa: CASRGPANEKLFF
CDR3nt: TGTGCCAGCAGAGGGCCCGCTAATGAAAAACTGTTTTTT

abundance: few
j_gene: TRBJ2-7
d_gene: NA
v_gene: TRBV15
CDR3aa: CATSRDYDSLRRKYEQYF
CDR3nt: TGTGCCACCAGCAGAGATTACGACAGTTTGCGCCGCAAATACGAGCAGTACTTC

abundance: few
j_gene: TRBJ2-7
d_gene: NA
v_gene: TRBV11-2
CDR3aa: CASGRLYAGEQYF
CDR3nt: TGTGCCAGCGGGAGACTCTACGCCGGCGAGCAGTACTTC

abundance: few
j_gene: TRBJ1-5
d_gene: NA
v_gene: TRBV20-1
CDR3aa: CSARVPEGSNQPQHF
CDR3nt: TGCAGTGCTAGAGTTCCGGAGGGTAGCAATCAGCCCCAGCATTTT